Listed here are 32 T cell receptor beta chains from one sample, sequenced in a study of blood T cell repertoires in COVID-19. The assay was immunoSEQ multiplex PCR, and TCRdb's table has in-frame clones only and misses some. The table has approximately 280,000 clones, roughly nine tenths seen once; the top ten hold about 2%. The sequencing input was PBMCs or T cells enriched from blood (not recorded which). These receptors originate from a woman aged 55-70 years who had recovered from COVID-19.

CDR3: CASSFGGGQETQYF. In nucleotides, the CDR3 is TGCGCCAGCAGCTTTGGCGGGGGGCAAGAGACCCAGTACTTC. The rearrangement joins TRBV5-1 to TRBJ2-5; 8 bases agree with TRBD2. The ends lost 2 bases at V and 2 bases at J; junction bases unmatched: 2. This CDR3 region has 14 residues. Germline values: CDR1 SGHRS, CDR2 YFSETQ.

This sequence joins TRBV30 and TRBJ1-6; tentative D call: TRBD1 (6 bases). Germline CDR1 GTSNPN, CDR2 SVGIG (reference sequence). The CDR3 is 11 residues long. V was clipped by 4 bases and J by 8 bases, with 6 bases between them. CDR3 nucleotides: TGTGCCTGGAACAGGGATTCACCCCTCCACTTT. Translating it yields CAWNRDSPLHF.

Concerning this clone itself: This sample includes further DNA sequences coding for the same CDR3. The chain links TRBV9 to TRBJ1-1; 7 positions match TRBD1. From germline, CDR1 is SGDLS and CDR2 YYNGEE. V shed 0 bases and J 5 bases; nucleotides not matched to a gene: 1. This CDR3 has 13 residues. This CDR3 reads CASSVEGATEAFF. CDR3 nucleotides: TGTGCCAGCAGCGTAGAGGGGGCTACTGAAGCTTTCTTT.

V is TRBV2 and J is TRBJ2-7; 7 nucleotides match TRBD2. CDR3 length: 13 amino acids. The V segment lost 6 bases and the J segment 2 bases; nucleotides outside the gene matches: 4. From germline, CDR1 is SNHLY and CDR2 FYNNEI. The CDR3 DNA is TGTGCCAGCAGCGGGGACTATACCTACGAGCAGTACTTC. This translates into CASSGDYTYEQYF.

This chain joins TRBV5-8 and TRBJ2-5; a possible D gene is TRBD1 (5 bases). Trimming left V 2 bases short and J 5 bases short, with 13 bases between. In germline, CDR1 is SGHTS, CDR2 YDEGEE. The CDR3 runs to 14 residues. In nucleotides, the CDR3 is TGTGCCAGCAGCTTCGAGCTGGGGCGGGAGACCCAGTACTTC. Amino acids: CASSFELGRETQYF.

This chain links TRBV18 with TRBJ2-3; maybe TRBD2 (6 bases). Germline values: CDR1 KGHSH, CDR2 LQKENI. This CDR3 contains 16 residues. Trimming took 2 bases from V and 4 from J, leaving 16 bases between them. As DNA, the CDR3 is TGTGCCAGCTCACCAACTTCTACGACTAGGTCAGATACGCAGTATTTT. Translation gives CASSPTSTTRSDTQYF. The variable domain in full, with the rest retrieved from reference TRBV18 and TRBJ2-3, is NAGVMQNPRHLVRRRGQEARLRCSPMKGHSHVYWYRQLPEEGLKFMVYLQKENIIDESGMPKERFSAEFPKEGPSILRIQQVVRGDSAAYFCASSPTSTTRSDTQYFGPGTRLTVL.

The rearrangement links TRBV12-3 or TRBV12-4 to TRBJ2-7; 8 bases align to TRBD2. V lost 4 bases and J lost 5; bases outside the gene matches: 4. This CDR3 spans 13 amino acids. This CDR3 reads CASSSRGAHEQYF. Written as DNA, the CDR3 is TGTGCCAGCAGTTCGCGGGGGGCGCACGAGCAGTACTTC.

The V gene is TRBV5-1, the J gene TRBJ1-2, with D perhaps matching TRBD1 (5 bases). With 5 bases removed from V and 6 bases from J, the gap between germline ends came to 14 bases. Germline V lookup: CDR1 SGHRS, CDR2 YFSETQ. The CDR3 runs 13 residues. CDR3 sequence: CASSPGPLDGYTF. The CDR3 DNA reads TGCGCCAGCAGTCCAGGGCCTTTGGATGGCTACACCTTC.

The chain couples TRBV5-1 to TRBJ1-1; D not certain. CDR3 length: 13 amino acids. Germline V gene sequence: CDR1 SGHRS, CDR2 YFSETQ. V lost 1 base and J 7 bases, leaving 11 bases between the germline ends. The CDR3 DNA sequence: TGCGCCAGCAGCTTGCAGCCTTCAGGTGAAGCTTTCTTT. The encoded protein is CASSLQPSGEAFF.

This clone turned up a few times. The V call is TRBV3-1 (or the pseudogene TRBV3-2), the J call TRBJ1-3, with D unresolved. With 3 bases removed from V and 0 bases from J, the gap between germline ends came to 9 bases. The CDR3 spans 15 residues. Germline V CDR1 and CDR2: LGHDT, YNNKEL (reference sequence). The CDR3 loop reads CASSHLRSSGNTIYF. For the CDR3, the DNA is TGTGCCAGCAGCCATTTGCGGAGCTCTGGAAACACCATATATTTT.

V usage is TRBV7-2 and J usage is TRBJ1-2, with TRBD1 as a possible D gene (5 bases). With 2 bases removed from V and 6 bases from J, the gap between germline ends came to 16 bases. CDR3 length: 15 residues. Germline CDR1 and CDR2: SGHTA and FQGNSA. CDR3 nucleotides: TGTGCCAGCAGCTTAAGGGGAAGGCAGGATAATGGCTACACCTTC. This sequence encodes CASSLRGRQDNGYTF. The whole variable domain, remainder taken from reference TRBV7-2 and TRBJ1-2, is GAGVSQSPSNKVTEKGKDVELRCDPISGHTALYWYRQSLGQGLEFLIYFQGNSAPDKSGLPSDRFSAERTGGSVSTLTIQRTQQEDSAVYLCASSLRGRQDNGYTFGSGTRLTVV.

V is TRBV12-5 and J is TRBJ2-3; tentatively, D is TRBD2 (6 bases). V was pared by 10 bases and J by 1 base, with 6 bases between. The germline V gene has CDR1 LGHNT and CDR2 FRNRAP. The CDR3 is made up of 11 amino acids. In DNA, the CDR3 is TGTGCTACGGGGGGCACAGATACGCAGTATTTT. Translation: CATGGTDTQYF.

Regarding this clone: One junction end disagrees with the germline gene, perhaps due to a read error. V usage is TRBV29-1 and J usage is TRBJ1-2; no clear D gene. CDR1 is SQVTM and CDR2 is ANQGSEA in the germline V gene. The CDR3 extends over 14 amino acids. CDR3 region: CSAEGRGANYGYTF. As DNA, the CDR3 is TGCAGCGCTGAAGGCCGGGGAGCTAACTATGGCTACACCTTC.

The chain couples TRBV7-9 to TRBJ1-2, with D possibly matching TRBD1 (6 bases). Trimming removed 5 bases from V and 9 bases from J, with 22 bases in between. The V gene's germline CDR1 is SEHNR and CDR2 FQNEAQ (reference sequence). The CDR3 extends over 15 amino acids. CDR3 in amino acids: CASSRPGASSQRYTF. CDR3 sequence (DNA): TGTGCCAGCAGCCGCCCAGGGGCCTCCAGTCAGCGCTACACCTTC.

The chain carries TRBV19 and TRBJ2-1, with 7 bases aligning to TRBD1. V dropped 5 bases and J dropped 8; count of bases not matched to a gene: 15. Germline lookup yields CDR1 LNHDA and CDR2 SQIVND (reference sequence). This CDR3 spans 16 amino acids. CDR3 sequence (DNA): TGTGCCAGTAGTCCTAGGACAGGTAGGGTTGTGGATGAGCAGTTCTTC. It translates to CASSPRTGRVVDEQFF. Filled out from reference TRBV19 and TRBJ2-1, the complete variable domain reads DGGITQSPKYLFRKEGQNVTLSCEQNLNHDAMYWYRQDPGQGLRLIYYSQIVNDFQKGDIAEGYSVSREKKESFPLTVTSAQKNPTAFYLCASSPRTGRVVDEQFFGPGTRLTVL.

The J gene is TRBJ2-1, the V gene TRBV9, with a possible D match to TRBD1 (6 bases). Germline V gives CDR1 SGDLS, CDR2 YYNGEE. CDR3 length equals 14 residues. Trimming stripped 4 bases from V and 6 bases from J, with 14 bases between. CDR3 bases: TGTGCCAGCAGCAGATGGACAGAACCCAATGAGCAGTTCTTC. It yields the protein CASSRWTEPNEQFF.

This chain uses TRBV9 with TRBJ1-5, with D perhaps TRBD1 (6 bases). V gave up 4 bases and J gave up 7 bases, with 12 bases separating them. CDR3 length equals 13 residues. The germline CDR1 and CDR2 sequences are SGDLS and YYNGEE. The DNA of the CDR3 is TGTGCCAGCAGCTCCTCAGGGGAACAGCCCCAGCATTTT. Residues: CASSSSGEQPQHF.

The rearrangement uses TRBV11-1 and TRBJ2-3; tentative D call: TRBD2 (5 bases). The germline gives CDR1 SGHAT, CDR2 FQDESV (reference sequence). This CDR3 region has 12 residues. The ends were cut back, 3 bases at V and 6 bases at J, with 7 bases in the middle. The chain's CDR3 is CASSFSEDTQYF. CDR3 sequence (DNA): TGTGCCAGCAGCTTTAGCGAGGATACGCAGTATTTT. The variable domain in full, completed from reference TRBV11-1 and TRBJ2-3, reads EAEVAQSPRYKITEKSQAVAFWCDPISGHATLYWYRQILGQGPELLVQFQDESVVDDSQLPKDRFSAERLKGVDSTLKIQPAELGDSAMYLCASSFSEDTQYFGPGTRLTVL.

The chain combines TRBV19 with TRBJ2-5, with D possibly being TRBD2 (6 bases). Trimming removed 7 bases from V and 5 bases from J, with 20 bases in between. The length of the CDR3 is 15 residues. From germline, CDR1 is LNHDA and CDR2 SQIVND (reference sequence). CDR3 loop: CASTNYGGDWETQYF. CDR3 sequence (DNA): TGTGCCAGTACCAACTACGGGGGAGACTGGGAGACCCAGTACTTC.

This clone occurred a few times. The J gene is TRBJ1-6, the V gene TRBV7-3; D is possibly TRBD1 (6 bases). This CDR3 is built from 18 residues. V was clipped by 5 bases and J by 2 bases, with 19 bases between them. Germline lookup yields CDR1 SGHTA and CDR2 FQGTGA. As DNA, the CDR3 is TGTGCCAGCAGCACTAAGAAACTCAGGGGAACCTATAATTCACCCCTCCACTTT. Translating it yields CASSTKKLRGTYNSPLHF.

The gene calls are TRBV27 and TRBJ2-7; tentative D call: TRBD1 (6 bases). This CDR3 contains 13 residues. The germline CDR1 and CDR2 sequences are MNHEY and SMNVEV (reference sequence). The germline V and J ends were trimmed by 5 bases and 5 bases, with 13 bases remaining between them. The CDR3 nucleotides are TGTGCCAGCAGTCTCCAGGGGAGCCACGAGCAGTACTTC. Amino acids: CASSLQGSHEQYF.

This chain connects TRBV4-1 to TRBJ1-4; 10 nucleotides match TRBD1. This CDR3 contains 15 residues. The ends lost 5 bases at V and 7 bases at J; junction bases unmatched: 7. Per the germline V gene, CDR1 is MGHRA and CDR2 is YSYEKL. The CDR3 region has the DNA TGCGCCAGCAGCGGAACCGGGACAGGGGCTGAAAAACTGTTTTTT. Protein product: CASSGTGTGAEKLFF.

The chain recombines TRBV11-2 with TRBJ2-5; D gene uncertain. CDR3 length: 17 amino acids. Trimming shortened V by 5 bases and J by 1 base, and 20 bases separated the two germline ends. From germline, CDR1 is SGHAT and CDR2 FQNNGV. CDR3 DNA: TGTGCCAGCAGCACACTACACGTCGGATTTCGCCAAGAGACCCAGTACTTC. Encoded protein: CASSTLHVGFRQETQYF. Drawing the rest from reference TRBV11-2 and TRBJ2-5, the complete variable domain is EAGVAQSPRYKIIEKRQSVAFWCNPISGHATLYWYQQILGQGPKLLIQFQNNGVVDDSQLPKDRFSAERLKGVDSTLKIQPAKLEDSAVYLCASSTLHVGFRQETQYFGPGTRLLVL.

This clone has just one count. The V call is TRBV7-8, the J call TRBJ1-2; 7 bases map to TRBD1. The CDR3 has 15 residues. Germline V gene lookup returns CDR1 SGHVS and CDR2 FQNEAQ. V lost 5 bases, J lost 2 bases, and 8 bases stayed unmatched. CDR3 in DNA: TGTGCCAGCAGCCCAAGTCAGGGACAGAACTATGGCTACACCTTC. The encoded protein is CASSPSQGQNYGYTF.

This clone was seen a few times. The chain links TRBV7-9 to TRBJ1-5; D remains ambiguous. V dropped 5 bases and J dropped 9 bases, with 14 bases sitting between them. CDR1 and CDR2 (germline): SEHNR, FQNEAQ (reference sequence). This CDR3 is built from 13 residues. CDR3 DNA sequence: TGTGCCAGCAGCCACGAGGAGGATACGCCCCAGCATTTT. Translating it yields CASSHEEDTPQHF. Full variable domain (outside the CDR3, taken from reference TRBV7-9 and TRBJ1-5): DTGVSQNPRHKITKRGQNVTFRCDPISEHNRLYWYRQTLGQGPEFLTYFQNEAQLEKSRLLSDRFSAERPKGSFSTLEIQRTEQGDSAMYLCASSHEEDTPQHFGDGTRLSIL.

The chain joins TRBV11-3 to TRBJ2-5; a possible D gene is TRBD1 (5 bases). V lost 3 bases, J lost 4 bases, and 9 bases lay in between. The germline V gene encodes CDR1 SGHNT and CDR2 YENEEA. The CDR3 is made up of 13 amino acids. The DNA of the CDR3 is TGTGCCAGCAGCTTCTCAGGGTCAGAGACCCAGTACTTC. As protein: CASSFSGSETQYF.

The DNA for the CDR3 is TGTGCCAGCTCAGCAACCGGGACAGGGGGCACTGAAGCTTTCTTT. Translated, it gives CASSATGTGGTEAFF. The gene calls are TRBV18 and TRBJ1-1; 11 bases map to TRBD1. This CDR3 comprises 15 residues. The germline V gene encodes CDR1 KGHSH and CDR2 LQKENI. V gave up 5 bases and J gave up 4 bases; unmatched junction bases: 6.

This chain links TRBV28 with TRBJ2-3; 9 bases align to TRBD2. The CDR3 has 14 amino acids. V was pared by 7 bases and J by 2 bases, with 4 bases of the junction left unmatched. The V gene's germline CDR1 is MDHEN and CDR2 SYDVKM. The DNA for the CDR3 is TGTGCCAGCACGCTAGCGGGGTACACAGATACGCAGTATTTT. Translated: CASTLAGYTDTQYF. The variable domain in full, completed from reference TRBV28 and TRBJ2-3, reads DVKVTQSSRYLVKRTGEKVFLECVQDMDHENMFWYRQDPGLGLRLIYFSYDVKMKEKGDIPEGYSVSREKKERFSLILESASTNQTSMYLCASTLAGYTDTQYFGPGTRLTVL.

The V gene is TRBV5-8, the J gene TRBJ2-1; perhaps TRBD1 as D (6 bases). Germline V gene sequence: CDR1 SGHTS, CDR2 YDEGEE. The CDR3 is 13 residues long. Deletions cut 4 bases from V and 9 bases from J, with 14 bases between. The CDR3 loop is CASSPTGIGEQFF. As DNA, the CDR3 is TGTGCCAGCAGCCCCACAGGGATTGGTGAGCAGTTCTTC.

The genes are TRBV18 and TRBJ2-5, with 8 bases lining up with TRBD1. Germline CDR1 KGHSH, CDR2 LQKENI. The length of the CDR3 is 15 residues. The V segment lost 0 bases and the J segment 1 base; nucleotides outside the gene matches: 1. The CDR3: CASSPPGTGQETQYF. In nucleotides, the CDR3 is TGTGCCAGCTCACCACCCGGGACAGGCCAAGAGACCCAGTACTTC.

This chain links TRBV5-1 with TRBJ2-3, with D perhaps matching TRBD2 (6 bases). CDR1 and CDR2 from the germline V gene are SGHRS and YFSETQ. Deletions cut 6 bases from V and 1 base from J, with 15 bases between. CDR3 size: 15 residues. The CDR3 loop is CASNRGTGGTDTQYF. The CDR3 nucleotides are TGCGCCAGCAACCGGGGTACGGGAGGCACAGATACGCAGTATTTT.

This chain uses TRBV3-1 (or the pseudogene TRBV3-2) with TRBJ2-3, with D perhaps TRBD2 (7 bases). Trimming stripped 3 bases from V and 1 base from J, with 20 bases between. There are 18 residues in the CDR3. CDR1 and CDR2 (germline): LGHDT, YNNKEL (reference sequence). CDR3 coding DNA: TGTGCCAGCAGCCAGGGTCTTATGGCGGGGGCCGGCACAGATACGCAGTATTTT. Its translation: CASSQGLMAGAGTDTQYF.